This T cell receptor (beta chain) derives from a study of T cells in Graves' hyperthyroidism and ophthalmopathy (dated by TCRdb to the late 2010s). Regarding the complete study: Peripheral blood samples were taken at initial diagnosis, before any treatment was given. To identify TCR V-J signatures that set the groups apart, the researchers used a discovery cohort of 100 patients, made up of roughly 45 with Graves' ophthalmopathy and 57 with stable Graves' hyperthyroidism. Prospective prediction of ophthalmopathy was tested in an independent validation cohort of 18 to 20 hyperthyroidism patients and some 17 patients who later progressed to ophthalmopathy. The 100 discovery patients were divided at random into training and test sets in a 7:3 ratio. In about 6 Graves' hyperthyroidism patients, the study also compared T-cell repertoires from thyroid tissue with T-cell repertoires from blood. After blood sampling, hyperthyroidism patients were treated with methimazole at a starting dose of 30 mg daily, and ophthalmopathy patients were treated with high-dose intravenous methylprednisolone. TCR Vbeta CDR3 sequencing of around 130 peripheral blood samples (around 45 ophthalmopathy, 70 to 85 hyperthyroidism and 17 progressor patients) is reported in the paper. Points the paper makes about the study in general: In validation, the model predicted progression to ophthalmopathy a median of about 6.5 months before onset, with about 64% sensitivity and almost 75% specificity. No statistical method was used to set the sample size in advance, and investigators knew the group allocation. Most expanded thyroid clonotypes (frequency above 0.001) were also detected in blood, a finding suggesting that blood repertoires may reflect thyroid immune responses. A model built on a 13 V-J signature distinguished ophthalmopathy from stable hyperthyroidism, reaching around 90% sensitivity and 81.08% specificity in cross-validation and 80%/75% in testing.

TCR beta CDR3 regions were amplified from RNA transcripts. The TCR CDR3 was subjected to a first round of RT-PCR using the HTBI primer set and the Qiagen OneStep RT-PCR kit. The libraries were constructed in a second round of multiplex PCR and then size-selected and purified. Libraries were sequenced paired-end with 100 bp reads on an Illumina HiSeq2000. In the original analysis: SOAPnuke was used to process the raw data, with reads discarded if the reads contained adapters or uncalled bases, had a mean Phred below 15, or lacked an exact constant-primer or identifier match. High-quality paired reads were merged with COPE v1.2.5, and unique nucleotide sequences were defined as clonotypes. MiTCR v1.1 was used to align clonotypes to the IMGT TRBV, TRBD and TRBJ reference segments. The analysis was restricted to V-J combinations with a frequency above 0.0001, which together covered 99% to 99.2% of the repertoires. A TCS score was defined as the ratio between F50 (clonal expansion) and ExV (chaos), using BLOSUM62-based TCRdist between CDR3 peptides within each V-J. Welch's t-statistics and random forest reduced roughly 540 V-J features to under 15, which were used in a naive Bayes classifier (R e1071). TCRdb cleaned the public reads at Q25 with fastp, built clones with MiXCR and kept in-frame beta chains. Each entry merges the rows of one CDR3 protein and shows their most common DNA and genes. TCRdb assigned the V and J calls; the authors' analysis was not used. The sample table lists under 600,000 distinct CDR3 sequences, approximately 15% of them with a count of one. Less than 3.5% of the sample comes from the top ten.

In the ophthalmopathy patients, disease was moderately to severely active, with a Clinical Activity Score of 3 or more, a NOSPECS grade of 4 or more, and a duration of less than 3 months. Patients with uncontrolled infections, other autoimmune diseases, pregnancy or lactation were excluded. Diagnoses were established on the basis of clinical symptoms, serum thyroxine and TRAb, thyroid ultrasound, and orbital computed tomography. PBMCs were separated from roughly 10 ml of fresh peripheral blood using Ficoll-Paque density gradient centrifugation. Total RNA was extracted using Trizol reagent, and RNA quality was assessed on an Agilent 2100 Bioanalyzer. Trimming accounts for 2 bases at V and 5 bases at J, while the number of junction bases matched to no gene is 6. CDR1 and CDR2, per the germline V gene, are KGHDR and SFDVKD. CDR3 length: 16 amino acids, cysteine to phenylalanine. Of all the DNA, just the CDR3 is kept, 48 bases in frame from base 1.

With regard to this clonotype: Its specific antigen is unknown. No base quality information exists; no much larger clone differs at one position.

This chain is built from TRBV24-1 and TRBJ2-5, with 11 bases aligning to TRBD2. Sequencing used blood. This sequence originates from a woman between 40 and 55 years old with Graves' ophthalmopathy. CDR3 reads: CATSDSLAGGGETQYF. The DNA reads as follows: TGTGCCACCAGTGATTCCCTAGCGGGGGGCGGTGAGACCCAGTACTTC.